Each of the 32 T cell receptor beta chains below was sequenced from the same sample in a study of CD8+CD57+ T cells in acquired aplastic anemia. Genomic DNA provided the template from which TCR beta VDJ and CDR3 profiles were obtained. TCRdb recomputed calls from the reads with MiXCR, one row per CDR3 protein. The sample holds over 150,000 distinct CDR3 sequences; 40% to 55% are singletons and the top ten take 2.5% to 3.5%. Only patients with CD8+CD57+ cell expansion on flow cytometry were chosen for sequencing. Material for sequencing was sorted CD4+, CD8+, or CD8+CD57+ T cells (not recorded which) from PBMCs. The receptors here all came from a human donor with aplastic anemia.

This rearrangement joins TRBV19 to TRBJ2-3; 7 nucleotides match TRBD2. The CDR3 extends over 15 amino acids. The germline CDR1 and CDR2 sequences are LNHDA and SQIVND (reference sequence). After removal of 5 bases from V and 2 bases from J, the junction contained 7 bases not matched to a gene. This CDR3 reads CASSGGGSYTDTQYF. The CDR3 nucleotides read TGTGCCAGTAGTGGCGGCGGGAGCTACACAGATACGCAGTATTTT.

This clonotype was picked up many times. The V gene is TRBV6-2 or TRBV6-3, the J gene TRBJ1-5, with D perhaps matching TRBD1 (5 bases). Between the trimmed V and J ends, which lost 7 bases and 2 bases, there was a span of 6 bases. The V gene's germline CDR1 is MNHEY and CDR2 SVGEGT. The CDR3 length is 12 residues. DNA of the CDR3: TGTGCCAGCAAACAGGGCAATCAGCCCCAGCATTTT. Protein: CASKQGNQPQHF.

In its sample, this clonotype was seen many times. The rearrangement links TRBV9 to TRBJ2-1; 10 bases are shared with TRBD2. Germline V CDR1 and CDR2: SGDLS, YYNGEE. Trimming cost V 7 bases and J 5 bases; bases outside gene matches: 9. This CDR3 spans 15 amino acids. In DNA, the CDR3 is TGTGCCAGCGGGTCTTTCGGACTAGCGGACAATGAGCAGTTCTTC. Translation gives CASGSFGLADNEQFF.

V is TRBV21-1 and J is TRBJ1-6; TRBD1 is the table's D call and was not checked against the DNA. TRBV21-1 is flagged as a pseudogene. The CDR3 is 19 residues long. Here the CDR3 reads CASSKSQGLQRTSNSPLHF. CDR3 nucleotides: TGTGCCAGCAGCAAATCACAGGGTCTTCAGAGAACTTCTAATTCACCCCTCCACTTT.

This chain links TRBV15 with TRBJ1-2; 9 nucleotides match TRBD1. The germline V gene has CDR1 LNHNV and CDR2 YYDKDF (reference sequence). V shed 7 bases and J 5 bases; nucleotides not matched to a gene: 11. The CDR3 loop spans 15 amino acids. The CDR3 region has the DNA TGTGCCACCAACAACAAACCGGGACAGGGATATGGCTACACCTTC. Protein product: CATNNKPGQGYGYTF.

As to this clonotype: One base away lies a much larger clone, so this may be a sequencing read error. A read error is likely, as this CDR3 ends without the conserved phenylalanine or tryptophan. The DNA is left out, because the CDR3 cannot be placed on it with certainty; the CDR3 is given as TCRdb lists it. This chain uses TRBV7-9 with TRBJ2-1; no DNA check was done on the table's D call, TRBD2. With termini counted, the CDR3 has 13 amino acids. CDR1 SEHNR and CDR2 FQNEAQ come from the germline V gene (reference sequence). The CDR3 loop reads CASSLEGGGRLVS.

The rearrangement uses TRBV19 and TRBJ1-1; D is undetermined. V was trimmed by 5 bases and J by 0 bases, leaving 10 bases between them. Per germline, CDR1 LNHDA and CDR2 SQIVND (reference sequence). The CDR3 length is 14 residues. This CDR3 reads CASSLTGMNTEAFF. Here the CDR3 DNA reads TGTGCCAGTAGTTTAACGGGGATGAACACTGAAGCTTTCTTT.

The rearrangement links TRBV7-8 to TRBJ1-1; no clear D gene. This CDR3 is 12 amino acids long. In germline, CDR1 is SGHVS, CDR2 FQNEAQ. V dropped 5 bases and J dropped 7 bases, with 11 bases sitting between them. The CDR3 region has the DNA TGTGCCAGCAGCATCAAATGGGGTGAAGCTTTCTTT. Translated: CASSIKWGEAFF.

This sequence joins TRBV19 and TRBJ1-6; 9 bases fit TRBD1. The CDR3 length is 18 residues. The J segment lost 6 bases and the V segment lost 6 bases, leaving 15 bases of the junction unmatched. Germline lookup yields CDR1 LNHDA and CDR2 SQIVND (reference sequence). The CDR3 DNA reads as TGTGCCAGTAGCTTACTCGCTTGGACAGGGGTCGGTAATTCACCCCTCCACTTT. Translation: CASSLLAWTGVGNSPLHF. Based on the CDR3 plus reference TRBV19 and TRBJ1-6, the full variable domain is DGGITQSPKYLFRKEGQNVTLSCEQNLNHDAMYWYRQDPGQGLRLIYYSQIVNDFQKGDIAEGYSVSREKKESFPLTVTSAQKNPTAFYLCASSLLAWTGVGNSPLHFGNGTRLTVT.

This clonotype was picked up many times. V gene TRBV9 combines with J gene TRBJ2-2; the D gene is possibly TRBD2 (6 bases). The V gene's germline CDR1 is SGDLS and CDR2 YYNGEE. The CDR3 length is 15 residues. Trimming cost V 2 bases and J 6 bases, with 14 bases left between them. In DNA, the CDR3 is TGTGCCAGCAGCGTGGGGACGGGGGTGGCCGGGGAGCTGTTTTTT. Protein: CASSVGTGVAGELFF.

The sample holds many counts of this clonotype. This CDR3 reads CASSYSVAGGLEQYF. In DNA form, the CDR3 reads TGTGCCAGCAGTTACTCAGTAGCGGGAGGGTTGGAGCAGTACTTC. This chain links TRBV6-5 with TRBJ2-7; 11 bases agree with TRBD2. V shed 0 bases and J 7 bases; nucleotides not matched to a gene: 5. CDR1 is MNHEY, CDR2 SVGAGI, per germline. The CDR3 sequence is 15 residues long.

This clonotype was observed many times. CDR3 protein: CASTRTGSKATNEKLFF. The DNA for the CDR3 is TGTGCCAGTACCCGGACAGGGAGTAAAGCAACTAATGAAAAACTGTTTTTT. This rearrangement joins TRBV19 to TRBJ1-4, with 8 bases aligning to TRBD1. The trim removed 7 bases at V and 0 bases at J, leaving 10 bases unmatched. The germline CDR1 and CDR2 sequences are LNHDA and SQIVND (reference sequence). There are 17 residues in the CDR3.

This clonotype was observed at least ten times. This chain joins TRBV20-1 and TRBJ1-6, with TRBD1 matching over 9 bases. The V and J ends lost 0 bases and 7 bases, in that order; junction bases with no gene match: 4. CDR1 DFQATT and CDR2 SNEGSKA come from the germline V gene (reference sequence). The CDR3 totals 15 residues. CDR3 region: CSARESGQGNSPLHF. Written as DNA, the CDR3 is TGCAGTGCTAGAGAATCAGGACAGGGGAATTCACCCCTCCACTTT.

V and J are TRBV20-1 and TRBJ2-1; 9 bases match TRBD2. Germline loops: CDR1 DFQATT, CDR2 SNEGSKA (reference sequence). J was trimmed by 6 bases and V by 6 bases; bases with no gene match: 9. The CDR3 is 14 amino acids. The CDR3 is CSADSGRGANEQFF. The CDR3 DNA follows: TGCAGTGCGGATAGCGGGAGAGGCGCCAATGAGCAGTTCTTC.

This clonotype came up many times. The chain uses TRBV4-3 and TRBJ2-5, with TRBD1 matching 8 bases. Germline trimming cut 0 bases from V and 5 bases from J; bases unmatched to any gene: 5. Germline V lookup: CDR1 LGHNA, CDR2 YSLEER. CDR3 length equals 15 residues. CDR3 bases: TGCGCCAGCAGCCAAGATAGGACAGGGCGGGAGACCCAGTACTTC. As protein: CASSQDRTGRETQYF.

This clonotype showed up just once. The V call is TRBV20-1, the J call TRBJ2-7, with 7 positions matching TRBD2. V lost 2 bases to trimming and J lost 6 bases; unmatched junction nucleotides: 13. The CDR3 spans 15 residues. Germline values: CDR1 DFQATT, CDR2 SNEGSKA (reference sequence). CDR3 residues: CSARPSGGSEVEQYF. CDR3 coding DNA: TGCAGTGCTAGACCCTCGGGCGGGAGTGAAGTCGAGCAGTACTTC.

The gene calls are TRBV12-3 or TRBV12-4 and TRBJ2-3; 8 bases are shared with TRBD2. The CDR3 totals 13 residues. The V gene end was trimmed by 6 bases and the J gene end by 4 bases; junction bases not matched to a gene: 3. The DNA for the CDR3 is TGTGCCAGCAGACTAGCGGACTCAGATACGCAGTATTTT. This sequence encodes CASRLADSDTQYF.

V usage is TRBV7-2 and J usage is TRBJ2-3; 7 bases align to TRBD2. The CDR3 runs to 12 residues. The germline gives CDR1 SGHTA, CDR2 FQGNSA. Unmatched junction bases numbered 5, after V lost 5 bases and J lost 9 bases. The CDR3 DNA is TGTGCCAGCAGCCAACTCGGGGGGACGCAGTATTTT. Its translation is CASSQLGGTQYF.

This clonotype was seen just once. The V and J genes are TRBV29-1 and TRBJ2-5; 8 nucleotides line up with TRBD1. V was clipped by 5 bases and J by 3 bases; unmatched bases: 5. Germline loops: CDR1 SQVTM, CDR2 ANQGSEA. CDR3 length: 13 residues. The CDR3 DNA reads as TGCAGCGTTTCGCAGGGGGCTAAAGAGACCCAGTACTTC. Translated, it gives CSVSQGAKETQYF.

The V and J genes are TRBV5-1 and TRBJ2-1; 9 nucleotides line up with TRBD2. Trimming took 4 bases from V and 8 from J; bases not matched to a gene: 7. The germline CDR1 and CDR2 sequences are SGHRS and YFSETQ. The CDR3 length is 14 residues. The CDR3 is CASSPAGLAHEQFF. The CDR3 nucleotides read TGCGCCAGCAGCCCGGCGGGACTAGCCCATGAGCAGTTCTTC.

This clonotype was picked up many times. The chain recombines TRBV7-8 with TRBJ1-2; 11 positions match TRBD1. CDR3 size: 17 residues. Germline V gene data show CDR1 as SGHVS and CDR2 as FQNEAQ. V gave up 7 bases and J gave up 3 bases; unmatched junction bases: 13. This CDR3 reads CASTSNRGTGGDYGYTF. For the CDR3, the DNA is TGTGCCAGCACCTCTAACCGCGGGACAGGGGGAGACTATGGCTACACCTTC.

The chain has TRBV2 and TRBJ1-1; no clear D gene. The CDR3 sequence is 13 residues long. In germline, CDR1 is SNHLY, CDR2 FYNNEI. Trimming removed 0 bases at V and 11 bases at J, with 13 bases between. In DNA form, the CDR3 reads TGTGCCAGCAGTGAAGCGCTTGGGTCGACGGCTTTCTTT. Amino acids: CASSEALGSTAFF.

The sample holds many counts of this clonotype. The genes are TRBV6-1 and TRBJ2-7; 8 nucleotides line up with TRBD2. In germline, CDR1 is MNHNS, CDR2 SASEGT. V lost 6 bases, J lost 2 bases, and 9 bases stayed unmatched. The CDR3 runs 15 residues. CDR3 protein: CASRGSGRNPYEQYF. The CDR3 coding sequence is TGTGCCAGCAGGGGAAGCGGGAGAAACCCCTACGAGCAGTACTTC.

The V gene is TRBV7-2, the J gene TRBJ2-2, with 9 bases matching TRBD2. The germline CDR1 and CDR2 sequences are SGHTA and FQGNSA. With 0 bases clipped from V and 3 bases from J, the junction kept 2 bases outside the gene matches. This CDR3 comprises 16 residues. The CDR3 reads CASSLARLADTGELFF. The CDR3 DNA reads TGTGCCAGCAGCTTAGCGAGACTAGCGGACACCGGGGAGCTGTTTTTT.

This clonotype showed up just a few times. This rearrangement joins TRBV24-1 to TRBJ1-6; TRBD1 matches 9 bases. The V gene's germline CDR1 is KGHDR and CDR2 SFDVKD. Losses at the gene ends were 9 bases for V and 0 bases for J; bases not matched to a gene: 8. The CDR3 consists of 17 residues. CDR3 amino acids: CATADRGTSSYNSPLHF. In DNA form, the CDR3 reads TGTGCCACCGCTGACAGGGGGACGAGCTCCTATAATTCACCCCTCCACTTT.

This clonotype occurred many times. The J gene is TRBJ1-1, the V gene TRBV20-1, with D perhaps matching TRBD1 (5 bases). The CDR3 contains 13 residues. Germline CDR1 is DFQATT and CDR2 is SNEGSKA (reference sequence). V shed 5 bases and J shed 8 bases, with 18 bases lying between them. The CDR3 spells CSAWDRGGSEAFF. As DNA, the CDR3 is TGCAGTGCTTGGGATCGGGGGGGATCCGAAGCTTTCTTT.

This clonotype was detected only a few times. The CDR3 is CSVDPGGGNTIYF. Here the CDR3 DNA reads TGCAGCGTTGACCCAGGGGGAGGAAACACCATATATTTT. The chain combines TRBV29-1 with TRBJ1-3; the match to TRBD1 covers 7 bases. Germline CDR1 reads SQVTM; CDR2 reads ANQGSEA. The V gene end was trimmed by 3 bases and the J gene end by 4 bases; junction bases not matched to a gene: 3. The CDR3 loop spans 13 amino acids.

This clonotype has a count of ten or more. The chain recombines TRBV24-1 with TRBJ2-1; 11 bases fit TRBD2. With V trimmed by 3 bases and J by 2 bases, 11 bases remained unmatched. Germline V gene data show CDR1 as KGHDR and CDR2 as SFDVKD. The CDR3 covers 19 residues. The CDR3 bases are TGTGCCACCAGTGATCCTGTCCCGGGACTAGCGGAGGCCTACAATGAGCAGTTCTTC. Translating it yields CATSDPVPGLAEAYNEQFF.

About this clonotype itself: Compared with germline, one end of the junction differs, possibly owing to a read error. This chain joins TRBV15 and TRBJ1-2, with unresolved D. The CDR3 loop spans 13 amino acids. Per germline, CDR1 LNHNV and CDR2 YYDKDF (reference sequence). The CDR3 reads CASSLNVGYGYTF. CDR3 sequence (DNA): TGTGCCAGCAGCTTAAATGTCGGCTATGGCTACACCTTC.

The chain employs TRBV28 and TRBJ2-3; 11 positions match TRBD2. The CDR3 totals 15 residues. V trimming: 5 bases; J trimming: 2 bases; junction bases outside the gene matches: 3. Germline V gene sequence: CDR1 MDHEN, CDR2 SYDVKM. CDR3 sequence (DNA): TGTGCCAGCAGTCAACTAGCGGGGGTCACAGATACGCAGTATTTT. Protein: CASSQLAGVTDTQYF.

The chain has TRBV2 and TRBJ2-2; 9 nucleotides align to TRBD1. Germline V CDR1 and CDR2: SNHLY, FYNNEI. The V and J ends lost 7 bases and 2 bases, in that order; junction bases with no gene match: 5. This CDR3 contains 15 residues. The CDR3 coding sequence is TGTGCCAGCATGGCGGACAGGGGAAACACCGGGGAGCTGTTTTTT. It translates to CASMADRGNTGELFF.

This clonotype has only a few counts. The J gene is TRBJ1-1, the V gene TRBV2, with 8 bases fitting TRBD1. The junction had 12 bases not matched to a gene; V was cut back by 9 bases and J by 3 bases. The CDR3 extends over 15 amino acids. In germline, CDR1 is SNHLY, CDR2 FYNNEI. The chain's CDR3 is CASFGQGRGHTEAFF. DNA of the CDR3: TGTGCCAGTTTTGGACAGGGTCGAGGACACACTGAAGCTTTCTTT.